This TCR beta chain was documented in a study of post-analysis software for immune sequencing data (dated by TCRdb to 2015 to 2017). In terms of the full investigation: Relapsing-remitting, secondary progressive and progressive-relapsing multiple sclerosis were recorded as disease courses, and subtype annotation was lacking for some patients. The multiple sclerosis patient repertoires were compared with 11 previously published healthy control repertoires from donors aged 6 to 25 years. A subset of samples was prepared in parallel using single-end sample barcoding, then pooled and co-amplified after Illumina adapter ligation. Results and caveats for the whole study, not just this receptor: Patients showed significantly higher frequencies than controls for roughly 5 TRBV segments, among them TRBV5-6, TRBV5-1 and TRBV20-1. The multiple sclerosis patient group was slightly younger than the control group. Normalized Chao1 diversity was significantly lower in multiple sclerosis patients than controls, suggesting substantial peripheral T-cell clonal expansion. Strong co-clustering of samples prepared in the same batch was shown by direct clustering with F measure, prompting a batch-effect correction.

Many counts were recorded for this clonotype. The clone's antigen remains unknown. Base qualities are not recorded, but no much larger clone differs from it by a single base. The CDR3 goes from the cysteine to the phenylalanine over 12 residues. The DNA shown is the 36-base CDR3, in frame from base 1. CDR1 is given as MNHEY and CDR2 as SVGEGT, both from the germline V gene. V is reduced by 5 bases and J by 6 bases, leaving a spacing of 10 bases between them. TCR beta repertoires were profiled from peripheral blood of more than ten young patients with multiple sclerosis to demonstrate the VDJtools post-analysis software. The multiple sclerosis patients were children and adolescents between roughly 6 and 17 years of age. Library prep was done by PCR. Sequencing relied on an Illumina HiSeq 2500. Unique molecular identifiers were incorporated into TCR beta cDNA libraries to reduce PCR and sequencing biases. Roughly 0.5 million cDNA molecules were obtained per 1 to 10 million input T cells, so each molecule approximated one T cell. The patient libraries were prepared and sequenced using the same protocol as the earlier healthy control dataset. Within a given batch, samples were prepared together, multiplexed and sequenced on the same HiSeq lane. As for the original processing: Raw barcoded reads were processed with MIGEC, discarding single-read molecular identifier groups before consensus assembly and CDR3 extraction. VDJtools was used for post-analysis of the clonotype tables, with diversity normalized by down-sampling every dataset to the smallest sample size. Repertoire overlap clustering matched CDR3 amino acid but not nucleotide sequences to correct batch-related cross-sample contamination. The raw public data were reprocessed by TCRdb itself: fastp quality trimming at Q25, MiXCR clonotype calling, in-frame beta chains only. Identical CDR3 protein sequences are pooled into one entry, listed with their most common genes and DNA. What appears here as the V and J calls and clone size reflects TCRdb's work, not the paper's. The sample yields hundreds of thousands of distinct CDR3 sequences; approximately 45% were counted once. Of the sample, 9% to 13% is held by the ten largest clones.

This clonotype originated in a girl aged 5-17 years with multiple sclerosis. The material sequenced was blood. The chain links TRBV6-2 or TRBV6-3 with TRBJ1-2; TRBD1 might be the D gene, on 6 matching bases. The CDR3 loop reads CASSLQGDGYTF. The DNA reads TGTGCCAGCAGTCTACAGGGAGATGGCTACACCTTC.